This T cell receptor (beta chain) was captured in a study of blood T cell repertoires in COVID-19 (dated by TCRdb to 2018 to 2021). Study-level background: Collaborator samples came from the United States, Italy and Spain and covered acute and convalescent phases of COVID-19. The material from the prospective study consisted of cDNA or gDNA derived from T cells, B-cell-depleted T cells, or PBMCs. Deeply sampled blood TCRbeta repertoires from subjects exposed to, actively infected with, or recovered from COVID-19 were included in the dataset. The repertoires were released in a freely available public database meant as a resource for research on the immune response to SARS-CoV-2. The samples were drawn from two sources: the first 160 participants of the ongoing ImmuneRACE study, and 1,000 to 1,500 subjects contributed by 6 global collaborators. A de-identified subject ID, COVID-19 status, age in years and sex were almost always included in the sample metadata. Where available, HLA class I and class II types were obtained from metadata supplied by the sample provider rather than from assay-based typing.

The collaborating institutions used their own protocols to collect whole blood in K2EDTA tubes. For TCRbeta analysis, collaborators shipped samples in one of three forms: frozen whole blood, isolated PBMCs, or DNA extracted from either of those sample types. A remark on this clone: Its antigen has not been determined. Base qualities are not at hand, and no much larger clone is one base apart.

The cysteine opens and the phenylalanine closes a CDR3 of 16 amino acids. The entry retains the CDR3 DNA only, 48 bases that are in frame from base 1. The V end gives up 3 bases and the J end 1 base, leaving 9 bases in the junction not matched to a gene. Looking up the germline V gene yields CDR1 SGDLS and CDR2 YYNGEE. The immunoSEQ Assay, a bias-controlled multiplex PCR, was used to amplify TCRbeta CDR3 regions from genomic DNA. The published analysis was carried out like this. The number of nucleated cells in each sample was estimated by amplification of reference gene primers within the assay. To quantify the absolute abundance of each unique TCRbeta CDR3 rearrangement, sequence reads were collapsed and filtered. Productive Simpson clonality was computed per sample as the square root of Simpson's diversity index over productive rearrangements. This is the immuneACCESS table as TCRdb keeps it, with only in-frame sequences that have V and J called. A part of the clones is gone; compared with another copy, unresolved V genes explain less than half, and the rest is unexplained. D and trimming were read from the DNA, whereas the V and J calls and clone size are those reported in that table. The sample yields fewer than 50,000 clones; 70% to 90% were counted once. The ten biggest clones cover just over 9.5% of the sample.

The research as a whole found: Clinical and demographic metadata were provided uncurated, with the amount varying by source and participant.

Here the chain combines TRBV9 and TRBJ2-5, and 7 junction bases match TRBD2. This sequence was found in a man in his fifties with active COVID-19. The sample taken for sequencing was peripheral blood. Read as DNA, the sequence is TGTGCCAGCAGCGCCCCTCCACGGGAGGTCCAAGAGACCCAGTACTTC. Protein translation: CASSAPPREVQETQYF.